This paragraph covers one T cell receptor beta chain sequence. Produced via immunoSEQ multiplex PCR; TCRdb's table is partial and in-frame only. The sample records 60,000 to 80,000 clones, less than 90% being singletons. This record comes from a study of T cell responses to AZD1222 COVID-19 vaccine. Study background: Some second doses came at about 4 weeks and others at about 12 weeks; these were pooled.

Germline CDR1 is SGHDT and CDR2 is YYEEEE. The V end lost 3 bases, the J end lost 7 bases, and 14 bases lay between the germline ends. This CDR3 is built from 15 residues. The receptor was derived from an adult in good health. This chain links TRBV5-6 with TRBJ1-6, with D possibly matching TRBD1 (5 bases). Sequenced here: peripheral blood, sampled on day 0 of AZD1222 vaccination. The CDR3 protein is CASSSGHLGNSPLHF. The DNA of the CDR3 is TGTGCCAGCAGCTCAGGGCACCTCGGGAATTCACCCCTCCACTTT.